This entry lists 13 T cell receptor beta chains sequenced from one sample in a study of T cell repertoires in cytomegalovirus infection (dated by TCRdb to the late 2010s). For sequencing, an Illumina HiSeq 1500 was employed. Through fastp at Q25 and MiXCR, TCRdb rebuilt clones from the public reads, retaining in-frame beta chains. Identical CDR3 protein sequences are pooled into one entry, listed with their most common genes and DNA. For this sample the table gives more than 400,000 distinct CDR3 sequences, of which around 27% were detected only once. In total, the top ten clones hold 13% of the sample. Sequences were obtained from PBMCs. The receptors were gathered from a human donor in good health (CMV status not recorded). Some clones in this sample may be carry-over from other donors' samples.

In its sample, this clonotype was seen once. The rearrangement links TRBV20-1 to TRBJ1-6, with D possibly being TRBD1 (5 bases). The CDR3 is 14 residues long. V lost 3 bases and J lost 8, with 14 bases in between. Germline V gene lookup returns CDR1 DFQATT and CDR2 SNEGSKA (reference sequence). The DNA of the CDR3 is TGCAGTGCTAGGCGGCAAGGGGCGGATTCACCCCTCCACTTT. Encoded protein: CSARRQGADSPLHF.

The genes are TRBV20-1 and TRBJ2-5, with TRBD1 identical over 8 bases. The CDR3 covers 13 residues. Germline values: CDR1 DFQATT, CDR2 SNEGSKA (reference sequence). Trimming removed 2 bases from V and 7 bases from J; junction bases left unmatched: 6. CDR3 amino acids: CSARPTGAATQYF. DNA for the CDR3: TGCAGTGCTAGACCGACAGGGGCGGCGACCCAGTACTTC.

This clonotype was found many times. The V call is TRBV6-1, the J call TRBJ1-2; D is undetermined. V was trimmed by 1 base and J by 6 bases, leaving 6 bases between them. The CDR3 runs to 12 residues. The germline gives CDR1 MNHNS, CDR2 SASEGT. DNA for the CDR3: TGTGCCAGCAGTGAAGTAGGAGATGGCTACACCTTC. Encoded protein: CASSEVGDGYTF.

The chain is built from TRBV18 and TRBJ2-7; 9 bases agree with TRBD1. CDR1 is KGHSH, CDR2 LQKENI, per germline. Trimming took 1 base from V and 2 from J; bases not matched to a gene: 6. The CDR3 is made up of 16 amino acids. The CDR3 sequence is CASSPQEGQGTYEQYF. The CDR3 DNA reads TGTGCCAGCTCACCACAAGAGGGACAGGGAACCTACGAGCAGTACTTC.

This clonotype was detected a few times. The CDR3 loop reads CASSYSIGAGVTDTQYF. The CDR3 DNA reads TGTGCCAGCAGTTACTCGATCGGGGCGGGAGTCACCGATACGCAGTATTTT. The chain employs TRBV6-6 and TRBJ2-3; TRBD2 matches at 7 bases. With 0 bases clipped from V and 6 bases from J, the junction kept 12 bases outside the gene matches. The CDR3 runs 17 residues. CDR1 MNHNY and CDR2 SVGAGI come from the germline V gene (reference sequence).

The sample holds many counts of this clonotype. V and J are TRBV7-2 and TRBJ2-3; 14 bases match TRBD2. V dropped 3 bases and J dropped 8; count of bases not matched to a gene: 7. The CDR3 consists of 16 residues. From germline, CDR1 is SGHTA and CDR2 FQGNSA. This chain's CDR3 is CASSFPGLAGVGTQYF. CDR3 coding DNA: TGTGCCAGCAGCTTTCCGGGACTAGCGGGAGTTGGTACGCAGTATTTT.

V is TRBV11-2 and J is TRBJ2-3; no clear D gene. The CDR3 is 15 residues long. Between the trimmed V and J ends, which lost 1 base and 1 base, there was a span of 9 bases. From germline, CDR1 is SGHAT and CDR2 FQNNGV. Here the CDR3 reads CASSLGAPRTDTQYF. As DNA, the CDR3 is TGTGCCAGCAGCTTAGGGGCACCACGCACAGATACGCAGTATTTT.

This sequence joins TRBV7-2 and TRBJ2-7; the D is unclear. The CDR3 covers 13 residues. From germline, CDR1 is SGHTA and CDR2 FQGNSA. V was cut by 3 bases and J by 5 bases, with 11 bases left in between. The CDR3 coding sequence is TGTGCCAGCAGCTTCCTCGGGCTCAACGAGCAGTACTTC. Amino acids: CASSFLGLNEQYF.

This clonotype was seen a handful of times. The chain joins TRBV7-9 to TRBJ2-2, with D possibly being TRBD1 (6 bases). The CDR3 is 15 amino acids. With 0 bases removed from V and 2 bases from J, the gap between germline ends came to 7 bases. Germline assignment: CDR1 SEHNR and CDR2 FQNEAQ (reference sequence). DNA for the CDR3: TGTGCCAGCAGCTTAGCGGGACACAACACCGGGGAGCTGTTTTTT. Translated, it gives CASSLAGHNTGELFF.

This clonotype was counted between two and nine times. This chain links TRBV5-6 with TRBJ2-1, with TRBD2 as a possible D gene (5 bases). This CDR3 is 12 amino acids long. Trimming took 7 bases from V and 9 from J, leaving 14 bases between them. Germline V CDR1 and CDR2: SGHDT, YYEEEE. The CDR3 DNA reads TGTGCCAGCCTACTAGGAGTCGGTGAGCAGTTCTTC. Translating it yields CASLLGVGEQFF.

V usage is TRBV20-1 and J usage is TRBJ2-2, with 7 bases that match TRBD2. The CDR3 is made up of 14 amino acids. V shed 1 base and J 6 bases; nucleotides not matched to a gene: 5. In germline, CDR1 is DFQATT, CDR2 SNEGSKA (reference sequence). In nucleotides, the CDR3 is TGCAGTGCTAGAGGGGGCGGGAGCCCCGGGGAGCTGTTTTTT. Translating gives CSARGGGSPGELFF.

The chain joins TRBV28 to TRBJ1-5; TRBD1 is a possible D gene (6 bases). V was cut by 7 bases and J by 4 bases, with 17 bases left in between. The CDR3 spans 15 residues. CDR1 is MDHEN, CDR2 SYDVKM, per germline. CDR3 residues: CASTLAGGHNQPQHF. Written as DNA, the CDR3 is TGTGCCAGCACTTTGGCCGGGGGCCATAATCAGCCCCAGCATTTT.

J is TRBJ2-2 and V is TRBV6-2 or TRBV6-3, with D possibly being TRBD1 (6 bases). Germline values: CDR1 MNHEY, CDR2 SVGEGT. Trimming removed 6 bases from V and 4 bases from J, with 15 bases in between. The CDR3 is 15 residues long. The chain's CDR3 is CASREGGEATGELFF. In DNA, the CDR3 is TGTGCCAGCAGAGAAGGGGGAGAGGCCACCGGGGAGCTGTTTTTT.